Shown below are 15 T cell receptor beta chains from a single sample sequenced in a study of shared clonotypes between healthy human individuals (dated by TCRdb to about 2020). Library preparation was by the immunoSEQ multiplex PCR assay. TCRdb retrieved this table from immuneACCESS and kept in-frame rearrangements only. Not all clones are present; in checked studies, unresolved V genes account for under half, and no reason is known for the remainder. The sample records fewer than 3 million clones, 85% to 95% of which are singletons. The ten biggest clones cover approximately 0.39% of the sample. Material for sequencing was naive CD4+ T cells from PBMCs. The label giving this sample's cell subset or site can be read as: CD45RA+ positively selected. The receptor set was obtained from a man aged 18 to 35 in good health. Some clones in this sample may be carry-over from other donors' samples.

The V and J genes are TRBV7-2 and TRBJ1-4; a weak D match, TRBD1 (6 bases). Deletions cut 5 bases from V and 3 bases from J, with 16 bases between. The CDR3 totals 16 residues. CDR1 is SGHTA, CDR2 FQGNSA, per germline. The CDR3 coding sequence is TGTGCCAGCAGCCGGGCAGGGGCCGGATCTAATGAAAAACTGTTTTTT. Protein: CASSRAGAGSNEKLFF.

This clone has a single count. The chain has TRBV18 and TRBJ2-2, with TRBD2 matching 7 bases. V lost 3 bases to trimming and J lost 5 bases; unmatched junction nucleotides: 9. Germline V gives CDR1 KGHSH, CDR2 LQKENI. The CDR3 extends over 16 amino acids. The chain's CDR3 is CASSPRTGGVTGELFF. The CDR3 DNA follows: TGTGCCAGCTCACCCCGGACGGGAGGAGTGACCGGGGAGCTGTTTTTT.

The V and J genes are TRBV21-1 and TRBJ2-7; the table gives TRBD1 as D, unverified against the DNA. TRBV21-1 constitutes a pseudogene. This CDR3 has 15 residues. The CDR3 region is CASSKPPRQTYEQYF. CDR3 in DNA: TGTGCCAGCAGCAAACCCCCCAGACAGACATACGAGCAGTACTTC.

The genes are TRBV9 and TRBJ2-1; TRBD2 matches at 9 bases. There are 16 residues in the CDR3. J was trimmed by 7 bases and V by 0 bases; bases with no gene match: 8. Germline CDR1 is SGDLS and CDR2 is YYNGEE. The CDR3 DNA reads TGTGCCAGCAGCGTAGAACCGGGACTAGCCTCGAATGAGCAGTTCTTC. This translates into CASSVEPGLASNEQFF.

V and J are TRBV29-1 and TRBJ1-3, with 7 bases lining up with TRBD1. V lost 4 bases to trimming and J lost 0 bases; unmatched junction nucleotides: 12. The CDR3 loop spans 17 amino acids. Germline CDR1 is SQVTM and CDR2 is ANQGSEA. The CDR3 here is CSVVWTGSRFSGNTIYF. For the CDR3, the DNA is TGCAGCGTTGTCTGGACAGGTTCCCGCTTCTCTGGAAACACCATATATTTT.

The CDR3 region is CASLRGHGANVLTF. The CDR3 DNA reads as TGTGCCTCACTAAGGGGGCATGGGGCCAACGTCCTGACTTTC. The chain links TRBV6-1 to TRBJ2-6; 7 bases line up with TRBD1. After removal of 11 bases from V and 3 bases from J, the junction contained 7 bases not matched to a gene. Germline V lookup: CDR1 MNHNS, CDR2 SASEGT. The CDR3 contains 14 residues.

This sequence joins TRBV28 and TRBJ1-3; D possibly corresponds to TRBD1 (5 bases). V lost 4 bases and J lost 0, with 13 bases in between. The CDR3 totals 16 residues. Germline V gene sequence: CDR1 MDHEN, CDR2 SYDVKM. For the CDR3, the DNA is TGTGCCAGCAGTTCCCCGACAGCCGGCTCTGGAAACACCATATATTTT. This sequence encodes CASSSPTAGSGNTIYF.

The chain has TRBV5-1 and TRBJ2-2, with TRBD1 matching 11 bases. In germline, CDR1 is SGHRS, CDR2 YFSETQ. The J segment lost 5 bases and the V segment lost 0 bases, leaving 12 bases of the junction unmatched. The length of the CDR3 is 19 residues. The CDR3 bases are TGCGCCAGCAGCTTGGAGTTTGGACAGGGGGCGCTAAGAACCGGGGAGCTGTTTTTT. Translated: CASSLEFGQGALRTGELFF.

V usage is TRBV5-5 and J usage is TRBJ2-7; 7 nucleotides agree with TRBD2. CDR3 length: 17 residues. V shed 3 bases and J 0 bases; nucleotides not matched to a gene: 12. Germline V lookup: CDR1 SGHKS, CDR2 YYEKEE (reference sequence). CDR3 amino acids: CASSSQWGGALSYEQYF. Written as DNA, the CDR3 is TGTGCCAGCAGCTCGCAATGGGGGGGAGCTCTCTCCTACGAGCAGTACTTC.

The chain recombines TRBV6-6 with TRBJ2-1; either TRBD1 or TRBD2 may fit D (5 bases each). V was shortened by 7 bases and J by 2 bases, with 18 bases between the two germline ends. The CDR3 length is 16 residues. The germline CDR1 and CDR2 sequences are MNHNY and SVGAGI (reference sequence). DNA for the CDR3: TGTGCCAGCATCCCGACGGGGACGGAGACCTACAATGAGCAGTTCTTC. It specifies CASIPTGTETYNEQFF.

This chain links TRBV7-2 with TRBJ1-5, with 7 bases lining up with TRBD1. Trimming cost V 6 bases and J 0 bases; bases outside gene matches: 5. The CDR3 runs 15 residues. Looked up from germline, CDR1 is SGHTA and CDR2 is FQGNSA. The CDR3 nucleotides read TGTGCCAGCAGTCCAGACAGGGTTAGCAATCAGCCCCAGCATTTT. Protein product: CASSPDRVSNQPQHF.

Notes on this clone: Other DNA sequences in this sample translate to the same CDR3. Written as DNA, the CDR3 is TGTGCCAGCTCACCACCCGGATTAGCGGGAACGTACGAGCAGTACTTC. Its protein product is CASSPPGLAGTYEQYF. This chain connects TRBV18 to TRBJ2-7, with TRBD2 matching 8 bases. Germline values: CDR1 KGHSH, CDR2 LQKENI. V trimming: 0 bases; J trimming: 4 bases; junction bases outside the gene matches: 8. This CDR3 is 16 amino acids long.

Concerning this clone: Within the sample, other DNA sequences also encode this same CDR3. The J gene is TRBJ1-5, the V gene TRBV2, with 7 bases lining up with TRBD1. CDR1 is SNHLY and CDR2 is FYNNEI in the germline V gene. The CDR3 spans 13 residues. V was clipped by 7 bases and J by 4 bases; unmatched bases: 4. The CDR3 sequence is CASNRDSNQPQHF. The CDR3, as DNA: TGTGCCAGCAATAGGGACAGTAATCAGCCCCAGCATTTT.

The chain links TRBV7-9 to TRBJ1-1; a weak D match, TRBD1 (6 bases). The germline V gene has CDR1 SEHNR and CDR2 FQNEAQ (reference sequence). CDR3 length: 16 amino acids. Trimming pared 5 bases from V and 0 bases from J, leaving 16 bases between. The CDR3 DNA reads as TGTGCCAGCAGCGAGAAAGGGGGACAACTGAACACTGAAGCTTTCTTT. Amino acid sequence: CASSEKGGQLNTEAFF.

The CDR3 region is CASSQRGIGSNQPQHF. CDR3 DNA sequence: TGTGCCAGCAGCCAGAGGGGTATCGGGAGCAATCAGCCCCAGCATTTT. The genes are TRBV6-4 and TRBJ1-5, with D possibly being TRBD1 (5 bases). Between the trimmed V and J ends, which lost 6 bases and 1 base, there was a span of 16 bases. CDR1 is MRHNA and CDR2 is SNTAGT in the germline V gene. This CDR3 is 16 amino acids long.